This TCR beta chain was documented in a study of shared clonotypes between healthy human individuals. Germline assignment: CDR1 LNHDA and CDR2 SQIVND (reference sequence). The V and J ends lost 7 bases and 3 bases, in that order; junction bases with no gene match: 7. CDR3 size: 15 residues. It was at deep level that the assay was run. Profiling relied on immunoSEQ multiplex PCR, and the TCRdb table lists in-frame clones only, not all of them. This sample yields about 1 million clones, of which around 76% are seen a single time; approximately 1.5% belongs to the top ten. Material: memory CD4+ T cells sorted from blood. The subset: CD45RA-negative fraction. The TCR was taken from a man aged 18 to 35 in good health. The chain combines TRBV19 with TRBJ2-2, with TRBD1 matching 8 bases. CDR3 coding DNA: TGTGCCAGTAACGGCAGGGGGCCGGACACCGGGGAGCTGTTTTTT. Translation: CASNGRGPDTGELFF. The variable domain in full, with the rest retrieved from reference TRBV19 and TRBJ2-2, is DGGITQSPKYLFRKEGQNVTLSCEQNLNHDAMYWYRQDPGQGLRLIYYSQIVNDFQKGDIAEGYSVSREKKESFPLTVTSAQKNPTAFYLCASNGRGPDTGELFFGEGSRLTVL.